The clone carrying this T cell receptor beta chain has a handful of counts. Its antigen is unknown. A universal primer site was incorporated via template switching, and the cDNA contained unique molecular identifiers. Via MiXCR, TCRdb re-called the 5' RACE reads, giving one row per CDR3 protein. The data contain approximately 620,000 distinct CDR3 sequences, around 8.6% of them singletons. The germline CDR1 and CDR2 sequences are SQVTM and ANQGSEA. Trimming pared 4 bases from V and 11 bases from J, leaving 17 bases between. This CDR3 has 12 amino acids. The entry originates in a study of identical twins. Study observations and caveats: Surplus twin overlap in beta out-of-frame sequences was less pronounced.

The sample was also reused in another study, on yellow fever vaccine responses in identical twins. That work states: Twins' vaccine T cell responses were reported to seem partly convergent and partly personalized.

The TCR was taken from a woman aged 18-29 years in good health. The gene calls are TRBV29-1 and TRBJ1-1; D gene unclear. Sequencing was done on a sample of PBMCs. The CDR3 loop is CSVGWASTPAFF. CDR3 DNA: TGCAGCGTTGGGTGGGCCTCCACCCCGGCTTTCTTT.